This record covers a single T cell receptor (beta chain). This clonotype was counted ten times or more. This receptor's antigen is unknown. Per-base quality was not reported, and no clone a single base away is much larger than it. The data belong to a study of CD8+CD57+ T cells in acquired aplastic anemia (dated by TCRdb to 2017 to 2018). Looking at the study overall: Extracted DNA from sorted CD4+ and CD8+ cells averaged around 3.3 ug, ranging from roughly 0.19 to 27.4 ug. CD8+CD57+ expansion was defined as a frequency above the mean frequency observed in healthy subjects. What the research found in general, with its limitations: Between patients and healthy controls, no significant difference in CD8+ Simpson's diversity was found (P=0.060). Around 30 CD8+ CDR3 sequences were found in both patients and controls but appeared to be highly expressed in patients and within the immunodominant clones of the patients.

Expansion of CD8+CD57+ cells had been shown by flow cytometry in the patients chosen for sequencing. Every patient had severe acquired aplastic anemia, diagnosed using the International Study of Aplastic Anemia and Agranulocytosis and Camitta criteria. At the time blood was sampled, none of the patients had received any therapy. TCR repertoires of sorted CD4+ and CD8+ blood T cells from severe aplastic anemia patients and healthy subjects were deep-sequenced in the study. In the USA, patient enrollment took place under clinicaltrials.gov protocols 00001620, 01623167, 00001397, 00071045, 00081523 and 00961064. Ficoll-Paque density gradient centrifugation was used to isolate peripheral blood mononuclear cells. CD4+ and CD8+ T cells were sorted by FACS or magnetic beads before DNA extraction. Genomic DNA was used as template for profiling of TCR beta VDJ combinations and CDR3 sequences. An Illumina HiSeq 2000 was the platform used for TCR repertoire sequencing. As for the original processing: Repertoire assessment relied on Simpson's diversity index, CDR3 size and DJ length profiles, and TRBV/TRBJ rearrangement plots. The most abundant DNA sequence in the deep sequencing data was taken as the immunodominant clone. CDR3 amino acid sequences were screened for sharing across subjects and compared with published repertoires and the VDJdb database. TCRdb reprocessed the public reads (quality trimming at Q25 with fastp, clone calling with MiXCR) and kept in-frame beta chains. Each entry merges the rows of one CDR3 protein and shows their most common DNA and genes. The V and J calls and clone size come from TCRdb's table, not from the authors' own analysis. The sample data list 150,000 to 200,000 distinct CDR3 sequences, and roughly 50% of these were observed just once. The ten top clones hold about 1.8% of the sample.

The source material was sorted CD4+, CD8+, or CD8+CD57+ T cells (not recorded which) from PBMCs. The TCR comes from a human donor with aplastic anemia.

The DNA sequence is given as TGCAGTGCGGAGACATCGGGGTATGGCTACACCTTC. This translates into CSAETSGYGYTF. The chain is made from TRBV20-1 and TRBJ1-2, with an unclear D gene assignment. CDR1 and CDR2, looked up from the germline V gene (reference sequence), are DFQATT and SNEGSKA. Trimming at the junction amounts to 6 bases on V and 5 bases on J, and the germline ends lie 13 bases apart. The CDR3 has 12 amino acids, counting the end cysteine and phenylalanine. Only the CDR3 region is kept as DNA, spanning 36 bases read in frame from base 1.